Listed below are T cell receptor beta chains from one sample, sequenced in a study of CD8 T cells in Susac syndrome. TCRdb re-called the immunoSEQ multiplex PCR reads through MiXCR, storing one row per CDR3 protein. The sample yields 160,000 or so distinct CDR3 sequences, 90% to 95% seen once. The sequencing input was CD4+ T cells from PBMCs. The receptors stem from a human donor in good health. CDR3s leave out the opening cysteine and the closing phenylalanine or tryptophan. The D gene is left open where the match is weak. Some rows have no size entry. The others give once, few or many, or a class for an expanded clone.

TRBD1	NA	TRBV10-3	TRBJ1-4	AISEPVRGQAEREKLF
NA	once	TRBV5-1	TRBJ2-1	ASRTQTGGDEQF
NA	once	TRBV19	TRBJ1-5	ASNQGEYQPQH
NA	NA	TRBV12-3/TRBV12-4	TRBJ2-6	ATRVGANVLT
TRBD2	once	TRBV20-1	TRBJ2-3	SAPTSGTTDTQY
NA	NA	TRBV18	TRBJ2-7	ASSPGWTEVGEQY
NA	NA	TRBV14	TRBJ1-2	ASSQDRGYYGYT
TRBD1	NA	TRBV7-9	TRBJ2-5	ASSEGQTLRETQY
TRBD1	NA	TRBV19	TRBJ1-2	ASSGTAGQGYGYT
NA	NA	TRBV29-1	TRBJ2-7	SVVTWDFKGSYEQY
TRBD1	NA	TRBV9	TRBJ1-1	ASSVPPKDRGYTEAF
TRBD1	NA	TRBV29-1	TRBJ1-1	SGGQVNTEAF
TRBD1	NA	TRBV4-1	TRBJ2-5	ASSRQQGAGETQY
NA	NA	TRBV20-1	TRBJ2-5	SASLQTGETQY
NA	NA	TRBV23-1	TRBJ1-2	ASSQSSTALRDYGYT
NA	NA	TRBV29-1	TRBJ2-1	SVELPGLQF
TRBD1	NA	TRBV4-1	TRBJ1-1	ASSPGQAKNTEAF
TRBD1	NA	TRBV29-1	TRBJ1-5	SVGGQGDQPQH
NA	NA	TRBV27	TRBJ1-2	ASSPLDGSYGYT